Shown below are 18 T cell receptor beta chains from a single sample sequenced in a study of blood T cell repertoires in COVID-19. Using immunoSEQ multiplex PCR, the repertoire was profiled, and TCRdb retains in-frame clones only, with some absent. The sample has nearly 90,000 clones; over 70% are singletons. The sample was peripheral blood. The origin of the receptors is an older man with acute or convalescent COVID-19.

V is TRBV25-1 and J is TRBJ2-7, with D maybe TRBD1 (6 bases). Trimming shortened V by 1 base and J by 2 bases, and 12 bases separated the two germline ends. The CDR3 spans 15 residues. Germline CDR1 MGHDK, CDR2 SYGVNS. The CDR3 DNA is TGTGCCAGCAGTGAATTCCCGACAGGACCCTACGAGCAGTACTTC. It translates to CASSEFPTGPYEQYF.

The rearrangement links TRBV2 to TRBJ2-5; 8 bases align to TRBD1. J lost 5 bases, V lost 5 bases, and 7 bases had no gene match. Germline CDR1 and CDR2: SNHLY and FYNNEI. This CDR3 contains 14 residues. As DNA, the CDR3 is TGTGCCAGCAGTTATACAGGGGGTCAGGAGACCCAGTACTTC. Translation gives CASSYTGGQETQYF.

The V and J genes are TRBV29-1 and TRBJ1-4; the D is unclear. Germline CDR1 and CDR2: SQVTM and ANQGSEA. The CDR3 is 13 amino acids. Trimming cost V 2 bases and J 7 bases, with 11 bases left between them. CDR3 DNA: TGCAGCGTTGAAAGTGGTAGTGGTGAAAAACTGTTTTTT. Its translation: CSVESGSGEKLFF. The full variable domain, with the rest looked up from reference TRBV29-1 and TRBJ1-4, is SAVISQKPSRDICQRGTSLTIQCQVDSQVTMMFWYRQQPGQSLTLIATANQGSEATYESGFVIDKFPISRPNLTFSTLTVSNMSPEDSSIYLCSVESGSGEKLFFGSGTQLSVL.

V is TRBV3-1 (or the pseudogene TRBV3-2) and J is TRBJ2-7; D gene uncertain. Germline CDR1 and CDR2: LGHDT and YNNKEL (reference sequence). This CDR3 spans 14 amino acids. Trimming left V 4 bases short and J 2 bases short, with 12 bases between. CDR3 in DNA: TGTGCCAGCAGCCTCCTTGGCAGGACCTACGAGCAGTACTTC. This sequence encodes CASSLLGRTYEQYF.

The rearrangement uses TRBV29-1 and TRBJ1-1, with 7 bases aligning to TRBD1. The V and J ends lost 7 bases and 1 base, in that order; junction bases with no gene match: 6. CDR3 length equals 13 residues. The germline V gene has CDR1 SQVTM and CDR2 ANQGSEA. Written as DNA, the CDR3 is TGCAGCGCCCTAAGGGGGCAGAACACTGAAGCTTTCTTT. Protein sequence: CSALRGQNTEAFF. The full variable domain, rest sourced from reference TRBV29-1 and TRBJ1-1, is SAVISQKPSRDICQRGTSLTIQCQVDSQVTMMFWYRQQPGQSLTLIATANQGSEATYESGFVIDKFPISRPNLTFSTLTVSNMSPEDSSIYLCSALRGQNTEAFFGQGTRLTVV.

The chain couples TRBV7-2 to TRBJ1-5; 7 bases are shared with TRBD1. Germline CDR1 SGHTA, CDR2 FQGNSA. CDR3 size: 16 residues. V shed 5 bases, J shed 0 bases, and the junction held 7 bases outside the gene matches. CDR3 amino acids: CASSRTGPISNQPQHF. The CDR3, as DNA: TGTGCCAGCAGCCGGACAGGCCCCATTAGCAATCAGCCCCAGCATTTT. The full variable domain, with the rest looked up from reference TRBV7-2 and TRBJ1-5, is GAGVSQSPSNKVTEKGKDVELRCDPISGHTALYWYRQSLGQGLEFLIYFQGNSAPDKSGLPSDRFSAERTGGSVSTLTIQRTQQEDSAVYLCASSRTGPISNQPQHFGDGTRLSIL.

This chain links TRBV5-1 with TRBJ1-2, with D possibly TRBD1 on 5 matching bases. V shed 3 bases and J shed 6 bases, with 15 bases lying between them. Per germline, CDR1 SGHRS and CDR2 YFSETQ. The CDR3 has 14 amino acids. The CDR3 loop is CASSSSGVGHGYTF. CDR3 nucleotides: TGCGCCAGCAGCTCGAGCGGGGTGGGACATGGCTACACCTTC.

The J gene is TRBJ2-5, the V gene TRBV5-6; 9 nucleotides match TRBD2. The V and J ends lost 3 bases and 4 bases, in that order; junction bases with no gene match: 7. Germline CDR1 and CDR2: SGHDT and YYEEEE. This CDR3 contains 15 residues. This chain's CDR3 is CASSWGGGASETQYF. The CDR3 DNA is TGTGCCAGCAGCTGGGGCGGGGGGGCCTCAGAGACCCAGTACTTC.

This chain uses TRBV19 with TRBJ1-4; maybe TRBD1 (5 bases). The CDR3 is made up of 15 amino acids. Trimming left V 5 bases short and J 4 bases short, with 14 bases between. Per germline, CDR1 LNHDA and CDR2 SQIVND (reference sequence). CDR3 sequence reads: CASSARQKSNEKLFF. The DNA for the CDR3 is TGTGCCAGTAGTGCTCGACAGAAAAGTAATGAAAAACTGTTTTTT.

This sequence joins TRBV5-1 and TRBJ1-2; 10 bases are shared with TRBD1. From germline, CDR1 is SGHRS and CDR2 YFSETQ. The CDR3 covers 14 residues. The J segment lost 6 bases and the V segment lost 4 bases, leaving 6 bases of the junction unmatched. In DNA, the CDR3 is TGCGCCAGCAGCACGACAGGGGGCGCGAATGGCTACACCTTC. Protein product: CASSTTGGANGYTF.

The chain combines TRBV27 with TRBJ1-3; TRBD1 aligns across 7 bases. Germline-derived CDR1 and CDR2 are MNHEY and SMNVEV (reference sequence). CDR3 length: 17 residues. V lost 6 bases, J lost 0 bases, and 11 bases stayed unmatched. DNA for the CDR3: TGTGCCAGCAGCCGGGACAGCGGTCCCAGCTCTGGAAACACCATATATTTT. Protein sequence: CASSRDSGPSSGNTIYF.

The rearrangement joins TRBV9 to TRBJ2-1, with D tentatively TRBD2 (5 bases). This CDR3 region has 16 residues. From germline, CDR1 is SGDLS and CDR2 YYNGEE. The ends were cut back, 5 bases at V and 2 bases at J, with 17 bases in the middle. This CDR3 reads CASSPSPGITYNEQFF. The CDR3 coding sequence is TGTGCCAGCAGTCCTTCCCCGGGAATTACCTACAATGAGCAGTTCTTC.

Here the CDR3 reads CASSRSGTGGGQPQHF. Here the CDR3 DNA reads TGTGCCAGCTCACGTTCCGGGACAGGAGGCGGTCAGCCCCAGCATTTT. The chain combines TRBV18 with TRBJ1-5; 8 bases fit TRBD1. CDR3 size: 16 residues. The germline V gene has CDR1 KGHSH and CDR2 LQKENI. V was pared by 4 bases and J by 6 bases, with 11 bases of the junction left unmatched.

The chain combines TRBV5-1 with TRBJ1-4; 7 positions agree with TRBD1. The CDR3 is 17 residues long. Germline CDR1 SGHRS, CDR2 YFSETQ. V lost 4 bases, J lost 0 bases, and 9 bases stayed unmatched. The CDR3 sequence: CASSRGQRVATNEKLFF. DNA of the CDR3: TGCGCCAGCAGCAGGGGACAGCGAGTTGCAACTAATGAAAAACTGTTTTTT.

The chain is built from TRBV9 and TRBJ1-6, with TRBD1 matching over 8 bases. The V segment lost 4 bases and the J segment 7 bases; nucleotides outside the gene matches: 1. Germline lookup yields CDR1 SGDLS and CDR2 YYNGEE. The CDR3 sequence is 13 residues long. The CDR3 reads CASSRDRNSPLHF. As DNA, the CDR3 is TGTGCCAGCAGCCGGGACAGGAATTCACCCCTCCACTTT.

This CDR3 reads CASSLRGYDQPQHF. CDR3 in DNA: TGTGCCAGCAGTTTAAGGGGTTATGACCAGCCCCAGCATTTT. The chain employs TRBV28 and TRBJ1-5; tentatively, D is TRBD1 (5 bases). This CDR3 contains 14 residues. V was clipped by 2 bases and J by 7 bases, with 12 bases between them. Germline CDR1 reads MDHEN; CDR2 reads SYDVKM.

The chain is built from TRBV7-8 and TRBJ1-1; 7 positions agree with TRBD1. This CDR3 contains 15 residues. Losses at the gene ends were 1 base for V and 6 bases for J; bases not matched to a gene: 8. In germline, CDR1 is SGHVS, CDR2 FQNEAQ. The CDR3 nucleotides read TGTGCCAGCAGCTTAGAAGGGGGCGAGGGGGCTGAAGCTTTCTTT. Residues: CASSLEGGEGAEAFF. The full variable domain, completed using reference TRBV7-8 and TRBJ1-1, is GAGVSQSPRYKVAKRGQDVALRCDPISGHVSLFWYQQALGQGPEFLTYFQNEAQLDKSGLPSDRFFAERPEGSVSTLKIQRTQQEDSAVYLCASSLEGGEGAEAFFGQGTRLTVV.

This chain connects TRBV11-2 to TRBJ1-2, with D tentatively TRBD1 (5 bases). V gave up 1 base and J gave up 6 bases, with 12 bases separating them. The germline gives CDR1 SGHAT, CDR2 FQNNGV. CDR3 length: 14 amino acids. The CDR3 DNA follows: TGTGCCAGCAGCTTAGGAAAATCCAGGGATGGCTACACCTTC. This codes for CASSLGKSRDGYTF.